This TCR beta chain was observed in a study of blood T cells in healthy people across ages. The overall study: In model experiments, template switching was able to capture about one barcoded beta molecule for every two T cells that were present.

Primers used in a second PCR of roughly 7 to 12 cycles were a sample-barcoded 5' primer and a J-beta primer mix. MiXCR was run by TCRdb on the 5' RACE reads, yielding one entry per CDR3 protein. Among around 820,000 distinct CDR3 sequences listed, 20% to 25% were seen once. The study's findings and limits: The study regarded diversity estimates from one million T cells as underestimates. Strong correlation was found linking TCR beta diversity to naive T cell percentage.

A word on this clonotype: Its antigen remains unidentified.

Donors each provided roughly 10 milliliters of peripheral blood. Germline CDR1 reads SGHTA; CDR2 reads FQGNSA. V was pared by 2 bases and J by 2 bases, with 13 bases between. The CDR3 has 15 residues. These data were also filed under a second study, of T cells of mothers and their children.

The sample comprised blood. J is TRBJ2-7 and V is TRBV7-2; D may be TRBD1 or TRBD2 (5 bases each). This clonotype originated in a boy younger than 18 in good health. Written as DNA, the CDR3 is TGTGCCAGCAGCTTATCTGTGGGGGACCCCTACGAGCAGTACTTC. It translates to CASSLSVGDPYEQYF.